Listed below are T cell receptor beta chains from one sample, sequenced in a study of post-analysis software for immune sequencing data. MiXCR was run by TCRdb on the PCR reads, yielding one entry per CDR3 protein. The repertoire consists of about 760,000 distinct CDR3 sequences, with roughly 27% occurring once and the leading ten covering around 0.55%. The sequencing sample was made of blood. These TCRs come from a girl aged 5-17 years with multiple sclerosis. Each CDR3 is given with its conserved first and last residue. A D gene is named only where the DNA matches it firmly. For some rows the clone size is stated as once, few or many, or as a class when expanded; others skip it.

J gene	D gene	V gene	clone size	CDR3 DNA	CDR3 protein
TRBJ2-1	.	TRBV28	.	TGTGCCAGCAGTGGGGTGGGGGCCGGCTCCTACAATGAGCAGTTCTTC	CASSGVGAGSYNEQFF
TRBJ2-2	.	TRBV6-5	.	TGTGCCAGCAGTTACTCGCGGAGGGTCGGGGAGCTGTTTTTT	CASSYSRRVGELFF
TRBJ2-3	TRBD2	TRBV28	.	TGTGCCAGCAGTTCTGAGCGGGAGGGCCCCCCAGATACGCAGTATTTT	CASSSEREGPPDTQYF
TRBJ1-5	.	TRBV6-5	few	TGTGCCAGCAGTTACACGGGACTAAGCAATCAGCCCCAGCATTTT	CASSYTGLSNQPQHF
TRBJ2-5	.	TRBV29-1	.	TGCAGCGTTGACTCCTCAGTCCAAGAGACCCAGTACTTC	CSVDSSVQETQYF
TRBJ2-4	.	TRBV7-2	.	TGTGCCAGCAGCTTAGTCCCGGGCTCCCAAAACATTCAGTACTTC	CASSLVPGSQNIQYF
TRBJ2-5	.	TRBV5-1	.	TGCGCCAGCAGCCGGAGGGGTTCCAGCTCCTACATTGAGCAGTACTTC	CASSRRGSSSYIEQYF
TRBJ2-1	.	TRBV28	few	TGTGCCAGCAGTTTATCTGCGGGGAGCTCCTACAATGAGCAGTTCTTC	CASSLSAGSSYNEQFF
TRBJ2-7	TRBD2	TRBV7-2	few	TGTGCCAGCAGCTTTCGGGGGACTAGCGGATCAGAGCAGTACTTC	CASSFRGTSGSEQYF
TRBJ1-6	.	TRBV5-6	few	TGTGCCAGCAGCCGGACCTCGGGGTCCTATAATTCACCCCTCCACTTT	CASSRTSGSYNSPLHF
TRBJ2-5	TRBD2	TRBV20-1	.	TGCAGTGCTAGCAGGTTGGCTAGCGGACAAGAGACCCAGTACTTC	CSASRLASGQETQYF
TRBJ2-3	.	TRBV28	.	TGTGCCAGCAGGGGCAGGCTCTCCCCCGATACGCAGTATTTT	CASRGRLSPDTQYF
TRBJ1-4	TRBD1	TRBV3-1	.	TGTGCCAGCAGCCCTCTTACAGGGGGCAATAATGAAAAACTGTTTTTT	CASSPLTGGNNEKLFF
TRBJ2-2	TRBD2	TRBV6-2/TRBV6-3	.	TGTGCCAGCAGTTACCTAGCGGGAAACACCGGGGAGCTGTTTTTT	CASSYLAGNTGELFF
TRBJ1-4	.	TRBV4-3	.	TGCGCCAGCAGCCAAGGCGGAGGAGGGGGGCCGTATGAAAAACTGTTTTTT	CASSQGGGGGPYEKLFF
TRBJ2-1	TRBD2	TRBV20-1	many	TGCAGTGCTAGAGGTAGCGGGGCGCAGTTCTTC	CSARGSGAQFF
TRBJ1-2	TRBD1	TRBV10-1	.	TGCGCCAGCAGGGTGAACCGGGACAGGGGGCAGGATGGCTACACCTTC	CASRVNRDRGQDGYTF
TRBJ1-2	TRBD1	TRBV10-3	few	TGTGCCATCGAGTCGGGGACAGGGACTAACTATGGCTACACCTTC	CAIESGTGTNYGYTF
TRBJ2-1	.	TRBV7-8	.	TGTGCCAGCAGCTTAGTGCAGCGGTCAACCCACAATGAGCAGTTCTTC	CASSLVQRSTHNEQFF
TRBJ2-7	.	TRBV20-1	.	TGCAGTGCCAGATACAGGTATACCTACGAGCAGTACTTC	CSARYRYTYEQYF
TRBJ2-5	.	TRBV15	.	TGTGCCACCGGACTGGGCAGGGTCCAAGAGACCCAGTACTTC	CATGLGRVQETQYF
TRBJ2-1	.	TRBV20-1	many	TGCAGTGCTAACAGACTGGTAGTTGCCAATGAGCAGTTCTTC	CSANRLVVANEQFF
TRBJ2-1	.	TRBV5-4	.	TGTGCCAGCAGCCACCGGGGGTACAATGAGCAGTTCTTC	CASSHRGYNEQFF
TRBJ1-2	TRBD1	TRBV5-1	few	TGCGCCAGCAGCCTAACGGGGACAGGGTCTTATGGCTACACCTTC	CASSLTGTGSYGYTF
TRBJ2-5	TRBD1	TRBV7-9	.	TGTGCCAGCAGCTCCCCGGGACCGGGACAGAGAAAAGAGACCCAGTACTTC	CASSSPGPGQRKETQYF
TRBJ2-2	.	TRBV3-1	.	TGTGCCAGCAGCCAAGATATCAATTCCGGGGAGCTGTTTTTT	CASSQDINSGELFF
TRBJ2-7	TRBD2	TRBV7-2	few	TGTGCCAGCAGGCCAGCGGGAGCCCACGAGCAGTACTTC	CASRPAGAHEQYF
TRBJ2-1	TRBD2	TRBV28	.	TGTGCCAGCAGTTCCCCTGGACTAGCGGGAAGGAATGAGCAGTTCTTC	CASSSPGLAGRNEQFF
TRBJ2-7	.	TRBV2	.	TGTGCCAGCAGTGAGACCGACCCCTCCGAGCAGTACTTC	CASSETDPSEQYF
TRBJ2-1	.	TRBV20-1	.	TGCAGTGCTAGAGAAGAGGACTACTCCTACAATGAGCAGTTCTTC	CSAREEDYSYNEQFF
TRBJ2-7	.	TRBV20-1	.	TGCAGTGCTAGAGACGCAGGTCAGGGGGGCTACGAGCAGTACTTC	CSARDAGQGGYEQYF
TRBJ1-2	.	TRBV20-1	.	TGTAGTGCTAGAGTTAGAACCGGCCACACCTTC	CSARVRTGHTF
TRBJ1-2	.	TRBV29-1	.	TGCAGCGTTGAGGGGACCCCAGGGTTGGCCTATGGCTACACCTTC	CSVEGTPGLAYGYTF
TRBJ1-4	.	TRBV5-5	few	TGTGCCAGCAGCCCCCAACTCGGGAGTTCGGGACTTAAAGTGTTTTTT	CASSPQLGSSGLKVFF
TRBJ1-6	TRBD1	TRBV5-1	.	TGCGCCAGCAGCTTGTACCCCCAGACAGGGGGTAATTCACCCCTCCACTTT	CASSLYPQTGGNSPLHF
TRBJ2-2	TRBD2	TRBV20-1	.	TGCAGTGCTAGAGATTCGAAGTTGTCGGGGGGGGCCGGGGAGCTGTTTTTT	CSARDSKLSGGAGELFF
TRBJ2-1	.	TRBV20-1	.	TGCAGTGCTAGAGATCGGTGGTCCCCTAGAAATGAGCAGTTCTTC	CSARDRWSPRNEQFF
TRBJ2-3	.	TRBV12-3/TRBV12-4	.	TGTGCCAGCAATCAACTGGGGGCAAGTGCCCGGGATACGCAGTATTTT	CASNQLGASARDTQYF
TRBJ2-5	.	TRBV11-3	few	TGTGCCAGCAGCTTAGAATGTTATAGGGACGGGTGGAATTATGAGCAGTACTTC	CASSLECYRDGWNYEQYF
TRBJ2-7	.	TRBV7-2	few	TGTGCCAGCAGCCTAACCCCGGTTAACAGGTACACCTCCTACGAGCAGTACTTC	CASSLTPVNRYTSYEQYF